One sample yielded the 15 T cell receptor beta chains listed below, sequenced in a study of cytotoxic CD8 clonotypes in ibrutinib-treated CLL. Libraries were prepared by immunoSEQ multiplex PCR; TCRdb keeps only in-frame clonotypes and omits some of them. The sample has 55,000 to 60,000 clones, 50% to 65% seen once. Specimen: PBMCs, collected at disease progression, from a patient treated with ibrutinib. These receptors were collected from a human donor with chronic lymphocytic leukemia.

This chain links TRBV6-6 with TRBJ1-6; D perhaps matches TRBD1 (6 bases). Trimming stripped 9 bases from V and 10 bases from J, with 16 bases between. The CDR3 consists of 13 residues. Germline V gives CDR1 MNHNY, CDR2 SVGAGI (reference sequence). CDR3 protein: CASHRDTPSPLHF. CDR3 in DNA: TGTGCCAGTCACCGGGACACCCCCTCACCCCTCCACTTT.

The V and J genes are TRBV7-9 and TRBJ2-1; D could derive from TRBD1 or TRBD2 (5 bases each). The CDR3 loop spans 12 amino acids. With 5 bases removed from V and 8 bases from J, the gap between germline ends came to 10 bases. Germline CDR1 and CDR2: SEHNR and FQNEAQ (reference sequence). The CDR3 is CASSSMGDEQFF. DNA of the CDR3: TGTGCCAGCAGCAGCATGGGGGATGAGCAGTTCTTC.

In this sample, this clone is medium-sized. The chain links TRBV7-9 to TRBJ2-7, with no clear D. Trimming stripped 4 bases from V and 2 bases from J, with 3 bases between. The CDR3 runs 11 residues. CDR1 and CDR2 (germline): SEHNR, FQNEAQ (reference sequence). The CDR3 protein is CASSSAYEQYF. In nucleotides, the CDR3 is TGTGCCAGCAGCTCCGCCTACGAGCAGTACTTC.

The V call is TRBV5-1, the J call TRBJ2-7; the D call may be TRBD1 or TRBD2 (5 bases each). The length of the CDR3 is 15 residues. With 2 bases removed from V and 6 bases from J, the gap between germline ends came to 18 bases. Per the germline V gene, CDR1 is SGHRS and CDR2 is YFSETQ. CDR3 DNA sequence: TGCGCCAGCAGCTTTCAAGAGGGGTTTTTGAGCGAGCAGTACTTC. It encodes CASSFQEGFLSEQYF. Drawing the rest from reference TRBV5-1 and TRBJ2-7, the complete variable domain is KAGVTQTPRYLIKTRGQQVTLSCSPISGHRSVSWYQQTPGQGLQFLFEYFSETQRNKGNFPGRFSGRQFSNSRSEMNVSTLELGDSALYLCASSFQEGFLSEQYFGPGTRLTVT.

The chain recombines TRBV10-3 with TRBJ2-7; D not certain. Germline CDR1 and CDR2: ENHRY and SYGVKD. The CDR3 runs to 13 residues. Trimming took 5 bases from V and 0 from J, leaving 8 bases between them. The CDR3, as DNA: TGTGCCATCAGTCCAGCCTCCTCCTACGAGCAGTACTTC. Translated, it gives CAISPASSYEQYF.

About this clone itself: One end of the junction does not line up with germline, which may come from a read error. This chain joins TRBV7-9 and TRBJ1-2, with D unresolved. The CDR3 totals 8 residues. Germline CDR1 reads SEHNR; CDR2 reads FQNEAQ (reference sequence). CDR3 in DNA: TGTGCCAGCAGCTTCGAGGTTTTC. Translating it yields CASSFEVF.

The CDR3 region has the DNA TGTGCCAGCAGTTTAGTGGGCGGGAGCTCCTACGAGCAGTACTTC. Its protein product is CASSLVGGSSYEQYF. The J gene is TRBJ2-7, the V gene TRBV28, with 7 nucleotides matching TRBD2. The germline CDR1 and CDR2 sequences are MDHEN and SYDVKM. The ends lost 2 bases at V and 0 bases at J; junction bases unmatched: 4. The CDR3 contains 15 residues.

The CDR3 spells CASSLSVTGYEEQYF. For the CDR3, the DNA is TGTGCCAGCAGTTTATCAGTGACAGGGTACGAGGAGCAGTACTTC. This chain uses TRBV27 with TRBJ2-7, with 7 bases that match TRBD1. J was trimmed by 7 bases and V by 0 bases; bases with no gene match: 9. Looked up from germline, CDR1 is MNHEY and CDR2 is SMNVEV (reference sequence). The CDR3 loop spans 15 amino acids.

The rearrangement joins TRBV29-1 to TRBJ2-1; unclear D gene. Trimming took 6 bases from V and 7 from J, leaving 13 bases between them. The germline CDR1 and CDR2 sequences are SQVTM and ANQGSEA. The CDR3 is 12 residues long. CDR3 residues: CSVHPFSNEQFF. The CDR3, as DNA: TGCAGCGTACACCCCTTTTCAAATGAGCAGTTCTTC.

CDR3 nucleotide sequence: TGCAGCGTTAACCCCCGGGCCCTAAGGGACACTGAAGCTTTCTTT. This gives the protein CSVNPRALRDTEAFF. V usage is TRBV29-1 and J usage is TRBJ1-1; D gene uncertain. In germline, CDR1 is SQVTM, CDR2 ANQGSEA. V lost 5 bases and J 3 bases, leaving 19 bases between the germline ends. This CDR3 comprises 15 residues.

The chain employs TRBV30 and TRBJ2-7, with D unclear. V was pared by 3 bases and J by 4 bases, with 10 bases between. Per germline, CDR1 GTSNPN and CDR2 SVGIG (reference sequence). The CDR3 extends over 12 amino acids. The CDR3 spells CAWRSRHYEQYF. CDR3 in DNA: TGTGCCTGGAGGTCACGCCATTACGAGCAGTACTTC.

V is TRBV6-5 and J is TRBJ1-4; 9 nucleotides align to TRBD1. Trimming took 5 bases from V and 10 from J; bases not matched to a gene: 5. The CDR3 has 13 residues. CDR1 and CDR2 from the germline V gene are MNHEY and SVGAGI. The CDR3 region has the DNA TGTGCCAGCAGTCGGGACAGGGTAGCAAAACTGTTTTTT. Amino acid sequence: CASSRDRVAKLFF.

This chain uses TRBV4-1 with TRBJ2-1; 11 nucleotides match TRBD2. Germline CDR1 MGHRA, CDR2 YSYEKL. The V gene end was trimmed by 0 bases and the J gene end by 7 bases; junction bases not matched to a gene: 14. The CDR3 consists of 19 residues. The DNA for the CDR3 is TGCGCCAGCAGCCAAGAATATCGGGCTAGCGGGAGGTCGTTGAATGAGCAGTTCTTC. It is translated as CASSQEYRASGRSLNEQFF.

This clone was seen only a few times. The CDR3 is CASSPGVFSYNEQFF. CDR3 coding DNA: TGTGCCAGCAGCCCCGGGGTATTCTCCTACAATGAGCAGTTCTTC. The chain couples TRBV5-6 to TRBJ2-1; D is perhaps TRBD2 (5 bases). The V gene lost 4 bases and the J gene lost 0 bases, with 11 bases spanning the gap. The V gene's germline CDR1 is SGHDT and CDR2 YYEEEE. CDR3 size: 15 residues.

In nucleotides, the CDR3 is TGTGCCAGCAGTTACTCTGACAACACTGAAGCTTTCTTT. Amino acid sequence: CASSYSDNTEAFF. V usage is TRBV6-5 and J usage is TRBJ1-1; D is uncertain. Germline-derived CDR1 and CDR2 are MNHEY and SVGAGI. With 0 bases removed from V and 2 bases from J, the gap between germline ends came to 4 bases. The CDR3 sequence is 13 residues long.